This T cell receptor (beta chain) was sequenced in a study of cytomegalovirus exposure and HLA in healthy donors. PCR was performed using 60 Vbeta and 13 Jbeta primers. The table came from immunoSEQ multiplex PCR; TCRdb's copy has only in-frame clones and leaves some out. The sample has 120,000 or so clones, around 78% seen once. V lost 6 bases to trimming and J lost 3 bases; unmatched junction nucleotides: 4. This CDR3 contains 14 residues. Looked up from germline, CDR1 is PRHDT and CDR2 is FYEKMQ (reference sequence). Of note for this clone: What it recognizes is unknown.

Study-wide results and caveats: The study labeled 164 TCR beta chains cytomegalovirus-associated. The records held CMV serostatus as the only immune exposure information. Links to common viral pathogens appeared, in a later analysis, for several of the most significant clusters. As was reported, the classifier diagnosed cytomegalovirus status with high specificity and sensitivity.

This TCR was sampled from a man younger than 35 in good health and CMV-seropositive. V and J are TRBV13 and TRBJ1-1; 10 bases match TRBD1. The source material was PBMCs. The DNA for the CDR3 is TGTGCCAGCAGGACAGGGGGCATGGACACTGAAGCTTTCTTT. Translated: CASRTGGMDTEAFF.